The next 23 T cell receptor beta chains were all read from a single sample in a study of shared clonotypes between healthy human individuals. This table comes from immunoSEQ multiplex PCR, and its TCRdb copy is limited to in-frame clones, with some not included. Of a few million clones in the sample, approximately 93% were seen once. The sequenced sample was naive CD4+ T cells from PBMCs. Subset described: CD45RA+ positively selected. All receptors come from a man between 18 and 35 years old in good health. Some clones in this sample may be carry-over from other donors' samples.

V and J are TRBV4-3 and TRBJ2-7, with D unclear. Trimming removed 0 bases from V and 6 bases from J, with 15 bases in between. This CDR3 region has 15 residues. Germline CDR1 and CDR2: LGHNA and YSLEER. CDR3 nucleotide sequence: TGCGCCAGCAGCCAAGATCGGTGGCAGATTGGCGAGCAGTACTTC. Translating gives CASSQDRWQIGEQYF.

As concerns this clone: Germline is not matched at one junction end, which may reflect a read error. The chain has TRBV5-5 and TRBJ2-7; D gene unclear. The CDR3 is 15 residues long. Germline assignment: CDR1 SGHKS and CDR2 YYEKEE (reference sequence). Here the CDR3 reads CASSLEGQAPYEQYF. The CDR3 region has the DNA TGTGCCAGCAGTTTGGAAGGGCAGGCGCCCTACGAGCAGTACTTC.

The chain links TRBV5-1 to TRBJ2-1; the D is unclear. The germline V gene encodes CDR1 SGHRS and CDR2 YFSETQ. The V and J ends lost 0 bases and 5 bases respectively, with 6 bases between them. The CDR3 extends over 13 amino acids. The CDR3 DNA follows: TGCGCCAGCAGCTTGGACTTCGACAATGAGCAGTTCTTC. Translated: CASSLDFDNEQFF.

The chain couples TRBV30 to TRBJ1-1; D gene ambiguous. This CDR3 has 18 amino acids. CDR1 and CDR2 from the germline V gene are GTSNPN and SVGIG (reference sequence). Trimming stripped 0 bases from V and 3 bases from J, with 23 bases between. The CDR3 region is CAWSVPPPGGRTDTEAFF. CDR3 sequence (DNA): TGTGCCTGGAGTGTACCCCCCCCGGGTGGTAGGACGGACACTGAAGCTTTCTTT.

The rearrangement uses TRBV28 and TRBJ1-5; the D is unclear. Germline CDR1 MDHEN, CDR2 SYDVKM. Between the trimmed V and J ends, which lost 11 bases and 4 bases, there was a span of 24 bases. The CDR3 totals 16 residues. As DNA, the CDR3 is TGTGCCTCCACGATTGAGCGCCAATTCTGGAATCAGCCCCAGCATTTT. The encoded protein is CASTIERQFWNQPQHF. Filled out from reference TRBV28 and TRBJ1-5, the complete variable domain reads DVKVTQSSRYLVKRTGEKVFLECVQDMDHENMFWYRQDPGLGLRLIYFSYDVKMKEKGDIPEGYSVSREKKERFSLILESASTNQTSMYLCASTIERQFWNQPQHFGDGTRLSIL.

The chain employs TRBV9 and TRBJ2-3, with 11 bases that match TRBD2. This CDR3 comprises 17 residues. The junction had 12 bases not matched to a gene; V was cut back by 4 bases and J by 5 bases. CDR1 is SGDLS and CDR2 is YYNGEE in the germline V gene. The chain's CDR3 is CASSNTPGTSGKDTQYF. CDR3 sequence (DNA): TGTGCCAGCAGCAATACTCCCGGGACTAGCGGCAAAGATACGCAGTATTTT.

The chain combines TRBV27 with TRBJ1-2; D is unresolved. Germline values: CDR1 MNHEY, CDR2 SMNVEV (reference sequence). There are 14 residues in the CDR3. Trimming pared 0 bases from V and 7 bases from J, leaving 12 bases between. The CDR3 nucleotides are TGTGCCAGCAGTTTATCCACAGTGCCGACTGGCTACACCTTC. Its protein product is CASSLSTVPTGYTF.

The V and J genes are TRBV28 and TRBJ2-1; 7 nucleotides match TRBD2. The V segment lost 0 bases and the J segment 0 bases; nucleotides outside the gene matches: 2. The CDR3 sequence is 16 residues long. Germline V gives CDR1 MDHEN, CDR2 SYDVKM. Here the CDR3 reads CASSLWRGSSYNEQFF. The DNA of the CDR3 is TGTGCCAGCAGTTTATGGCGGGGGAGCTCCTACAATGAGCAGTTCTTC.

The V call is TRBV5-1, the J call TRBJ2-2, with TRBD2 matching over 12 bases. CDR3 length equals 16 residues. V was pared by 6 bases and J by 3 bases, with 6 bases of the junction left unmatched. From germline, CDR1 is SGHRS and CDR2 YFSETQ. CDR3 nucleotides: TGCGCCAGCAAAACGGGGACTAGCGGGCACACCGGGGAGCTGTTTTTT. Amino acid sequence: CASKTGTSGHTGELFF. The variable domain in full, with the rest retrieved from reference TRBV5-1 and TRBJ2-2, is KAGVTQTPRYLIKTRGQQVTLSCSPISGHRSVSWYQQTPGQGLQFLFEYFSETQRNKGNFPGRFSGRQFSNSRSEMNVSTLELGDSALYLCASKTGTSGHTGELFFGEGSRLTVL.

CDR3 sequence reads: CSPLRAGVIGELFF. CDR3 bases: TGCAGCCCCCTACGAGCGGGAGTAATCGGGGAGCTGTTTTTT. The chain uses TRBV29-1 and TRBJ2-2; TRBD2 aligns across 8 bases. Trimming removed 8 bases from V and 7 bases from J; junction bases left unmatched: 12. Germline loops: CDR1 SQVTM, CDR2 ANQGSEA. The CDR3 runs 14 residues.

V usage is TRBV30 and J usage is TRBJ1-1, with 10 bases lining up with TRBD1. The CDR3 loop spans 16 amino acids. Germline V gene sequence: CDR1 GTSNPN, CDR2 SVGIG (reference sequence). V shed 2 bases and J 4 bases; nucleotides not matched to a gene: 10. CDR3 residues: CAWSSQDRGFPTEAFF. For the CDR3, the DNA is TGTGCCTGGAGTTCCCAGGACAGGGGGTTCCCCACTGAAGCTTTCTTT.

The genes are TRBV11-1 and TRBJ1-1; D is undetermined. CDR3 length: 15 amino acids. V was clipped by 5 bases and J by 8 bases, with 21 bases between them. Germline values: CDR1 SGHAT, CDR2 FQDESV (reference sequence). The CDR3 bases are TGTGCCAGCAGCCGAAGGCCGGGTCCTTCGGCGGAAGCTTTCTTT. It encodes CASSRRPGPSAEAFF. Full variable domain (rest looked up from reference TRBV11-1 and TRBJ1-1): EAEVAQSPRYKITEKSQAVAFWCDPISGHATLYWYRQILGQGPELLVQFQDESVVDDSQLPKDRFSAERLKGVDSTLKIQPAELGDSAMYLCASSRRPGPSAEAFFGQGTRLTVV.

This rearrangement joins TRBV5-4 to TRBJ2-3; D assignment may be TRBD1 or TRBD2 (6 bases each). Germline-derived CDR1 and CDR2 are SGHNT and YYREEE (reference sequence). The V end was cut by 3 bases, the J end by 11 bases, with 19 bases between. This CDR3 has 14 residues. CDR3 DNA sequence: TGTGCCAGCAGCTCCACCTTAGTCGAGGGGGGGCAGTATTTT. Translating it yields CASSSTLVEGGQYF.

This clone was picked up one time. J is TRBJ2-7 and V is TRBV28; 9 nucleotides line up with TRBD2. CDR1 is MDHEN and CDR2 is SYDVKM in the germline V gene. V gave up 1 base and J gave up 3 bases; unmatched junction bases: 4. CDR3 length: 15 residues. The CDR3 here is CASSLSTSGLYEQYF. CDR3 sequence (DNA): TGTGCCAGCAGTTTATCGACTAGCGGCCTCTACGAGCAGTACTTC.

The chain recombines TRBV6-1 with TRBJ2-7, with 7 bases that match TRBD1. The germline V gene has CDR1 MNHNS and CDR2 SASEGT. CDR3 length equals 13 residues. The trim removed 8 bases at V and 0 bases at J, leaving 4 bases unmatched. The CDR3 DNA sequence: TGTGCCAGCCGGGGACAGCGCTCCTACGAGCAGTACTTC. It is translated as CASRGQRSYEQYF.

V usage is TRBV7-9 and J usage is TRBJ1-2; D call uncertain. There are 14 residues in the CDR3. The germline gives CDR1 SEHNR, CDR2 FQNEAQ (reference sequence). V was cut by 10 bases and J by 8 bases, with 23 bases left in between. CDR3 in amino acids: CATSPSRWAGGYTF. The CDR3 DNA reads as TGTGCCACATCCCCGTCCCGATGGGCGGGCGGCTACACCTTC. The full variable domain, completed using reference TRBV7-9 and TRBJ1-2, is DTGVSQNPRHKITKRGQNVTFRCDPISEHNRLYWYRQTLGQGPEFLTYFQNEAQLEKSRLLSDRFSAERPKGSFSTLEIQRTEQGDSAMYLCATSPSRWAGGYTFGSGTRLTVV.

This clone was seen a few times. The chain is built from TRBV5-1 and TRBJ2-2; tentative D call: TRBD2 (6 bases). V shed 6 bases and J shed 6 bases, with 18 bases lying between them. This CDR3 has 15 residues. Germline lookup yields CDR1 SGHRS and CDR2 YFSETQ. The CDR3 loop is CASNAVGGSAGELFF. The DNA of the CDR3 is TGCGCCAGCAACGCTGTCGGGGGATCGGCCGGGGAGCTGTTTTTT.

The rearrangement links TRBV10-2 to TRBJ2-7; TRBD2 matches 11 bases. This CDR3 contains 13 residues. After removal of 6 bases from V and 7 bases from J, the junction contained 5 bases not matched to a gene. CDR1 and CDR2 from the germline V gene are WSHSY and SAAADI. The CDR3 sequence is CASRTSGSEEQYF. CDR3 DNA: TGCGCCAGCAGAACTAGCGGGAGCGAGGAGCAGTACTTC.

The chain joins TRBV18 to TRBJ2-3; D gene ambiguous. Trimming pared 0 bases from V and 0 bases from J, leaving 10 bases between. Germline V gene data show CDR1 as KGHSH and CDR2 as LQKENI. This CDR3 is 16 amino acids long. CDR3 DNA sequence: TGTGCCAGCTCACCACCCGAAACCCTGAGCACAGATACGCAGTATTTT. Its translation: CASSPPETLSTDTQYF.

This chain uses TRBV30 with TRBJ2-1, with TRBD2 matching over 12 bases. The germline V gene encodes CDR1 GTSNPN and CDR2 SVGIG (reference sequence). The CDR3 has 17 residues. J gave up 4 bases and V 4 bases, and 11 bases lay outside the gene matches. In nucleotides, the CDR3 is TGTGCCTGGAAGGCGCTAGCGGGAGGGCCTGGATACAATGAGCAGTTCTTC. It codes for CAWKALAGGPGYNEQFF.

The V and J genes are TRBV28 and TRBJ1-2; D not certain. The CDR3 runs to 15 residues. Germline loops: CDR1 MDHEN, CDR2 SYDVKM. Trimming left V 6 bases short and J 8 bases short, with 22 bases between. DNA of the CDR3: TGTGCCAGCAGCCCTCCTTATTACACCGATGAGGGCTACACCTTC. Amino acids: CASSPPYYTDEGYTF.

On this clone: A junction end diverges from the germline sequence, so it may reflect a read error. Distinct nucleotide sequences in the sample also encode this CDR3. This chain connects TRBV2 to TRBJ2-7; D is uncertain. The CDR3 extends over 11 amino acids. Germline V CDR1 and CDR2: SNHLY, FYNNEI. The CDR3 bases are TGTGCCAGCAGTGTGTCCTCCGAGCAGTACTTC. It is translated as CASSVSSEQYF. Full variable domain (remainder filled in from reference TRBV2 and TRBJ2-7): EPEVTQTPSHQVTQMGQEVILRCVPISNHLYFYWYRQILGQKVEFLVSFYNNEISEKSEIFDDQFSVERPDGSNFTLKIRSTKLEDSAMYFCASSVSSEQYFGPGTRLTVT.

V is TRBV5-1 and J is TRBJ2-3; 11 bases are a match to TRBD2. Trimming cost V 4 bases and J 6 bases; bases outside gene matches: 10. CDR3 length: 16 amino acids. CDR1 is SGHRS, CDR2 YFSETQ, per germline. CDR3 region: CASSTGLAEKVDTQYF. The DNA of the CDR3 is TGCGCCAGCAGCACGGGACTAGCGGAGAAGGTGGATACGCAGTATTTT.